This TCR beta chain was sequenced in a study of beta chain features in type 1 diabetes. General study findings and limits: A moderate, significant TCRB CDR3 shortening appeared in type 1 diabetes across four CD4+ subsets. Within patients, naive, central memory and Treg TCRB repertoires seemed more similar than within healthy donors.

CDR3 length: 16 amino acids. Germline loops: CDR1 SGDLS, CDR2 YYNGEE. V shed 0 bases, J shed 9 bases, and the junction held 9 bases outside the gene matches. This clone was seen only a few times. Its antigen is not known. Each of the CD4+ naive, central memory, regulatory and stem cell-like memory populations was sorted via CD45RO/CCR7/CD25/CD127/CD95/CD27. Expressed TCRB transcripts were sequenced after all isolated RNA was converted to cDNA. Profiled with immunoSEQ multiplex PCR; TCRdb holds only in-frame clones, not every one. The sample yields 250,000 to 350,000 clones, around 15% seen once. Sequenced input: central memory CD4+ T cells from blood. This TCR was recovered from a man between 25 and 39 years old in good health. The V call is TRBV9, the J call TRBJ2-1, with TRBD2 identical over 10 bases. In nucleotides, the CDR3 is TGTGCCAGCAGCGTAGGGTCGGCTAGCGGGAGTAGTGAGCAGTTCTTC. It is translated as CASSVGSASGSSEQFF.